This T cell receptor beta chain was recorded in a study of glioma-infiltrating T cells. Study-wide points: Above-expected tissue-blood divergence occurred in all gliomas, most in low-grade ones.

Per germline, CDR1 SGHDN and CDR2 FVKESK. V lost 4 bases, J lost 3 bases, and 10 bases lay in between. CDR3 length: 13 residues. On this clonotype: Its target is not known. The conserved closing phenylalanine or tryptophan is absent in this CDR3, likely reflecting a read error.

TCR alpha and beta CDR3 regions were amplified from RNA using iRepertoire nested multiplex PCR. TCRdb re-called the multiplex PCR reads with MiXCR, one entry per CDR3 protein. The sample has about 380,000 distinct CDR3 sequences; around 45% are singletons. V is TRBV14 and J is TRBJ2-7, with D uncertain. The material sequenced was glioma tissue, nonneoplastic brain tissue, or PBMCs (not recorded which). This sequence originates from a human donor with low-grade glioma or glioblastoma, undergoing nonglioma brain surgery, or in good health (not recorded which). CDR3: CASSPGRIYEQYS. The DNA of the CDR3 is TGTGCCAGCAGCCCGGGCCGCATCTACGAGCAGTACTCC.